Listed below are T cell receptor beta chains from one sample, sequenced in a study of shared clonotypes between healthy human individuals. Method: immunoSEQ multiplex PCR; TCRdb's copy keeps in-frame clones and lacks some. The sample lists roughly 200,000 clones; around 63% were seen once. The sample taken for sequencing was memory CD4+ T cells sorted from blood. Receptors originate from a man aged 25-45 years in good health. CDR3s include the opening cysteine and the closing phenylalanine or tryptophan. The D gene is left open where the match is weak. Clone size appears in some rows only: once, few, many, or a class for an expanded clone.

>TRBJ2-5|.|TRBV2|.
CASSSPRAGNF
TGTGCCAGCAGTTCACCCCGCGCTGGGAACTTC
>TRBJ2-1|.|TRBV29-1|TRBD1
CSVNGQGVTNEQFF
TGCAGCGTTAACGGACAGGGGGTTACCAATGAGCAGTTCTTC
>TRBJ2-5|few|TRBV9|.
CASSVATGTQYF
TGTGCCAGCAGCGTAGCTACGGGGACCCAGTACTTC
>TRBJ1-3|.|TRBV5-6|.
CASSWRGFSGNTIYF
TGTGCCAGCAGCTGGAGGGGGTTCTCTGGAAACACCATATATTTT
>TRBJ1-4|.|TRBV15|.
CATSRGFDEKLFF
TGTGCCACCAGCAGGGGGTTTGATGAAAAACTGTTTTTT
>TRBJ2-2|.|TRBV18|TRBD2
CASSPNPTSGSTTGELFF
TGTGCCAGCTCACCAAATCCCACTAGCGGGAGTACGACCGGGGAGCTGTTTTTT
>TRBJ2-7|.|TRBV27|.
CASSLAGWGSYEQYF
TGTGCCAGCAGTTTGGCAGGGTGGGGATCCTACGAGCAGTACTTC
>TRBJ1-1|.|TRBV19|TRBD1
CASKTGINTEAFF
TGTGCCAGCAAGACAGGGATAAACACTGAAGCTTTCTTT
>TRBJ2-7|.|TRBV7-8|.
CASSRTGNPSYEQYF
TGTGCCAGCAGCAGAACAGGCAACCCCTCCTACGAGCAGTACTTC
>TRBJ1-3|.|TRBV7-9|.
CASSVSRVDSGNTIYF
TGTGCCAGCAGCGTCAGCAGGGTGGACTCTGGAAACACCATATATTTT
>TRBJ1-4|.|TRBV2|.
CASSVDRGSGEKLFF
TGTGCCAGCAGTGTGGATAGGGGCTCGGGTGAAAAACTGTTTTTT
>TRBJ2-2|.|TRBV5-1|TRBD2
CASSDLSGSGGELFF
TGCGCCAGCAGCGACCTTAGCGGGAGTGGCGGGGAGCTGTTTTTT
>TRBJ1-2|.|TRBV28|.
CASSTPEGLRYTF
TGTGCCAGCAGTACGCCCGAGGGCTTGCGCTACACCTTC
>TRBJ2-7|.|TRBV5-1|TRBD2
CASSLGLASSYEQYF
TGCGCCAGCAGCTTAGGACTAGCTTCCTCCTACGAGCAGTACTTC
>TRBJ1-1|few|TRBV5-1|TRBD1
CASSIRGGVDTEAFF
TGCGCCAGCAGCATCCGAGGGGGCGTGGACACTGAAGCTTTCTTT
>TRBJ2-7|.|TRBV7-2|.
CASSSAGAEQYF
TGTGCCAGCAGCTCTGCAGGGGCCGAGCAGTACTTC
>TRBJ2-7|.|TRBV5-5|.
CASSAGRLYEQYF
TGTGCCAGCAGCGCCGGTCGCCTCTACGAGCAGTACTTC
>TRBJ2-3|.|TRBV5-6|.
CASSSTGGSEDTQYF
TGTGCCAGCAGCTCGACCGGAGGGAGCGAAGATACGCAGTATTTT
>TRBJ1-2|few|TRBV7-2|.
CASSGVGANYGYTF
TGTGCCAGCAGCGGGGTGGGAGCTAACTATGGCTACACCTTC
>TRBJ1-4|once|TRBV27|.
CASSTGPTGEKLFF
TGTGCCAGCAGTACCGGCCCGACTGGGGAAAAACTGTTTTTT
>TRBJ2-1|.|TRBV2|TRBD2
CASSEGASGKFTSRYNEQFF
TGTGCCAGCAGTGAAGGTGCTAGCGGGAAGTTTACTAGCAGATACAATGAGCAGTTCTTC
>TRBJ2-5|.|TRBV7-9|.
CASTIRETQYF
TGTGCCAGCACCATCAGGGAGACCCAGTACTTC
>TRBJ1-5|.|TRBV11-2|.
CASSLWSNQPQHF
TGTGCCAGCAGCTTGTGGAGCAATCAGCCCCAGCATTTT
>TRBJ2-6|.|TRBV5-1|.
CASSYRSGANVLTF
TGCGCCAGCAGCTATCGGTCTGGGGCCAACGTCCTGACTTTC
>TRBJ2-7|.|TRBV5-1|TRBD2
CASSLAGGKEQYF
TGCGCCAGCAGCTTGGCGGGGGGGAAAGAGCAGTACTTC
>TRBJ2-4|.|TRBV28|TRBD2
CASSPFGSGRGAKNIQYF
TGTGCCAGCAGTCCCTTTGGGTCCGGGAGGGGAGCCAAAAACATTCAGTACTTC
>TRBJ1-1|many|TRBV18|.
CASSPLSAAEAFF
TGTGCCAGCTCACCACTGTCTGCAGCGGAAGCTTTCTTT
>TRBJ2-5|.|TRBV9|TRBD1
CASSVVGTVQETQYF
TGTGCCAGCAGCGTAGTTGGGACAGTCCAAGAGACCCAGTACTTC
>TRBJ2-3|.|TRBV2|TRBD2
CARGGSGIFRATDTQYF
TGTGCCAGAGGTGGTAGCGGGATATTCAGGGCCACAGATACGCAGTATTTT
>TRBJ2-3|.|TRBV27|TRBD2
CATSRSREGRYTQYF
TGTGCCACTTCCCGGTCCCGGGAGGGCCGATATACGCAGTATTTT
>TRBJ2-5|.|TRBV6-6|.
CASSYARTEETQYF
TGTGCCAGCAGTTACGCACGGACGGAGGAGACCCAGTACTTC
>TRBJ1-4|.|TRBV18|TRBD1
CASSPPGLGQTNEKLFF
TGTGCCAGCTCACCACCGGGTCTGGGACAGACTAATGAAAAACTGTTTTTT
>TRBJ2-1|few|TRBV11-2|.
CASSKQNNEQFF
TGTGCCAGCAGCAAACAGAACAATGAGCAGTTCTTC
>TRBJ2-3|many|TRBV29-1|TRBD1
CSVENRGADTQYF
TGCAGCGTTGAAAACAGGGGTGCAGATACGCAGTATTTT
>TRBJ2-3|.|TRBV28|.
CASSLRQYTQYF
TGTGCCAGCAGTTTGCGTCAGTATACGCAGTATTTT
>TRBJ2-5|.|TRBV7-8|.
CASSLETAGETQYF
TGTGCCAGCAGCTTAGAGACAGCCGGGGAGACCCAGTACTTC
>TRBJ2-7|.|TRBV5-1|.
CASSLQGSSYEQYF
TGCGCCAGCAGCTTGCAGGGGAGCTCCTACGAGCAGTACTTC
>TRBJ2-3|.|TRBV11-2|.
CASSPRSADYSTDTQYF
TGTGCCAGCAGCCCTCGCTCGGCAGATTATTCCACAGATACGCAGTATTTT
>TRBJ1-5|few|TRBV7-9|.
CASSDRTVDQPQHF
TGTGCCAGCAGCGACCGGACAGTTGATCAGCCCCAGCATTTT
>TRBJ2-7|.|TRBV7-9|TRBD1
CASSFEGQEGLSYEQYF
TGTGCCAGCAGCTTTGAGGGACAGGAGGGGCTCTCCTACGAGCAGTACTTC
>TRBJ1-5|few|TRBV18|TRBD1
CASSPSGGLQPQHF
TGTGCCAGCTCACCATCAGGGGGACTTCAGCCCCAGCATTTT
>TRBJ2-5|.|TRBV29-1|TRBD1
CSATPDRGTGTQYF
TGCAGCGCGACGCCAGACAGGGGCACTGGGACCCAGTACTTC
>TRBJ2-7|.|TRBV15|.
CATSPGRTLLEQYF
TGTGCCACCAGCCCCGGGCGTACCCTCCTTGAGCAGTACTTC
>TRBJ2-5|.|TRBV6-1|TRBD1
CASSENSNRGRGTQYF
TGTGCCAGCAGTGAAAACAGTAACAGGGGAAGAGGGACCCAGTACTTC
>TRBJ2-5|few|TRBV28|.
CASSPGTSETQYF
TGTGCCAGCAGTCCAGGGACCAGCGAGACCCAGTACTTC
>TRBJ2-5|.|TRBV19|TRBD1
CASPGVGQGSPRQETQYF
TGTGCCAGTCCTGGGGTGGGACAGGGGTCCCCTAGGCAAGAGACCCAGTACTTC